The 10 T cell receptor beta chains given below trace back to one sample, sequenced in a study of sequential checkpoint blockade in melanoma. Assay used: immunoSEQ multiplex PCR; TCRdb lists only in-frame clones, some missing. The sample contains over 10,000 clones, 61% of which appear only once. Treatment specified: randomized to nivolumab then ipilimumab (arm A) or the reverse (arm B). The sample in question was CD8+ T cells sorted from blood (inferred from file names), obtained from a patient given nivolumab and ipilimumab in sequence. These receptors were collected from a human donor with melanoma.

This chain uses TRBV28 with TRBJ2-7; D possibly corresponds to TRBD2 (7 bases). The CDR3 consists of 15 residues. V lost 6 bases and J 0 bases, leaving 15 bases between the germline ends. CDR1 and CDR2 from the germline V gene are MDHEN and SYDVKM. DNA of the CDR3: TGTGCCAGCAGACAGGGAGGGACAAGCTCCTACGAGCAGTACTTC. It codes for CASRQGGTSSYEQYF.

The chain couples TRBV27 to TRBJ2-7; D is perhaps TRBD1 (6 bases). The CDR3 runs 15 residues. Trimming removed 4 bases from V and 1 base from J, with 14 bases in between. Germline CDR1 and CDR2: MNHEY and SMNVEV (reference sequence). DNA of the CDR3: TGTGCCAGCAGTTCCTTAGGGGGACCGTCCTACGAGCAGTACTTC. Its protein is CASSSLGGPSYEQYF.

The chain uses TRBV19 and TRBJ2-3; TRBD2 is a possible D gene (5 bases). Germline assignment: CDR1 LNHDA and CDR2 SQIVND (reference sequence). Trimming removed 6 bases at V and 0 bases at J, with 16 bases between. The length of the CDR3 is 16 residues. CDR3 loop: CASSTPALASTDTQYF. CDR3 DNA: TGTGCCAGTAGCACCCCAGCCCTAGCCAGCACAGATACGCAGTATTTT.

This clone was counted a few times. The chain joins TRBV5-6 to TRBJ2-5, with 8 nucleotides matching TRBD1. The trim removed 0 bases at V and 6 bases at J, leaving 4 bases unmatched. Germline CDR1 and CDR2: SGHDT and YYEEEE. This CDR3 has 14 amino acids. The CDR3 nucleotides read TGTGCCAGCAGCTTGGCCAGGGGGCAAAAGACCCAGTACTTC. As protein: CASSLARGQKTQYF.

Comment on this clone: The same CDR3 arises from other DNA sequences in this sample as well. This chain uses TRBV5-1 with TRBJ1-1, with TRBD1 matching over 9 bases. From germline, CDR1 is SGHRS and CDR2 YFSETQ. Trimming at V came to 4 bases and at J to 1 base, leaving 5 bases not matched to a gene. The CDR3 spans 15 residues. The CDR3 nucleotides read TGCGCCAGCAGCCTGGGGACAGGGAAGAACACTGAAGCTTTCTTT. Protein product: CASSLGTGKNTEAFF. The full variable domain, its missing parts supplied by reference TRBV5-1 and TRBJ1-1, is KAGVTQTPRYLIKTRGQQVTLSCSPISGHRSVSWYQQTPGQGLQFLFEYFSETQRNKGNFPGRFSGRQFSNSRSEMNVSTLELGDSALYLCASSLGTGKNTEAFFGQGTRLTVV.

J is TRBJ1-4 and V is TRBV5-1; weak D call: TRBD1 (5 bases). The CDR3 sequence is 14 residues long. V was cut by 2 bases and J by 5 bases, with 10 bases left in between. Germline CDR1 and CDR2: SGHRS and YFSETQ. CDR3 bases: TGCGCCAGCAGCTTAGGGGCGAACAATGAAAAACTGTTTTTT. Encoded protein: CASSLGANNEKLFF.

This chain uses TRBV6-5 with TRBJ2-7; 14 bases map to TRBD2. There are 15 residues in the CDR3. V dropped 5 bases and J dropped 7; count of bases not matched to a gene: 7. Looked up from germline, CDR1 is MNHEY and CDR2 is SVGAGI. The CDR3, as DNA: TGTGCCAGCAGTCTCGGGACTAGCGGGAGAGGGGAGCAGTACTTC. Protein: CASSLGTSGRGEQYF.

This chain links TRBV5-5 with TRBJ1-4; D is possibly TRBD1 (5 bases). CDR1 is SGHKS, CDR2 YYEKEE, per germline (reference sequence). This CDR3 is 14 amino acids long. V gave up 6 bases and J gave up 8 bases, with 17 bases separating them. This CDR3 is CASKMWGEGEKLFF. The CDR3 nucleotides read TGTGCCAGCAAGATGTGGGGCGAAGGGGAAAAACTGTTTTTT.

The chain recombines TRBV7-6 with TRBJ2-7, with D perhaps TRBD1 (5 bases). CDR1 SGHVS and CDR2 FNYEAQ come from the germline V gene. V was cut by 1 base and J by 3 bases, with 10 bases left in between. The CDR3 runs 14 residues. The CDR3 DNA sequence: TGTGCCAGCAGCTTAGGCACAGGCTACTACGAGCAGTACTTC. Translation: CASSLGTGYYEQYF.

The chain is built from TRBV7-3 and TRBJ2-1; a possible D gene is TRBD1 (6 bases). The V gene's germline CDR1 is SGHTA and CDR2 FQGTGA. Trimming took 1 base from V and 9 from J, leaving 19 bases between them. The CDR3 is 16 amino acids. The CDR3 protein is CASSLIDPGVVFEQFF. In DNA form, the CDR3 reads TGTGCCAGCAGCTTAATTGATCCAGGGGTGGTTTTTGAGCAGTTCTTC.